What follows are 3 T cell receptor beta chains derived from one specimen sequenced in a study of T cells after somatic rescue of genetic block. The method was immunoSEQ multiplex PCR; TCRdb's version includes in-frame clones alone and lacks a portion of them. The sample records 100,000 to 120,000 clones, 85% to 95% being singletons. The sample was peripheral blood mononuclear cells (PBMCs). These TCRs come from a woman under 30.

The V and J genes are TRBV2 and TRBJ2-2, with TRBD2 as a possible D gene (6 bases). Germline CDR1 and CDR2: SNHLY and FYNNEI. The CDR3 contains 16 residues. Trimming took off 8 bases at V and 3 bases at J, with 19 bases between the two ends. CDR3 nucleotide sequence: TGTGCCAGCCTCCTTACTAGCAATTTGGACACCGGGGAGCTGTTTTTT. It is translated as CASLLTSNLDTGELFF.

The CDR3: CASSLGLAGPSTDTQYF. DNA of the CDR3: TGTGCCAGCAGCTTGGGACTAGCGGGGCCTAGCACAGATACGCAGTATTTT. This chain uses TRBV7-2 with TRBJ2-3, with TRBD2 matching over 13 bases. The ends lost 3 bases at V and 0 bases at J; junction bases unmatched: 3. Per germline, CDR1 SGHTA and CDR2 FQGNSA. The CDR3 has 17 amino acids.

This clone appeared once. The genes are TRBV7-2 and TRBJ1-5; D call uncertain. Germline V gives CDR1 SGHTA, CDR2 FQGNSA. This CDR3 has 15 amino acids. Trimming took off 0 bases at V and 0 bases at J, with 6 bases between the two ends. Here the CDR3 DNA reads TGTGCCAGCAGCTTAGCGGGAACTAGCAATCAGCCCCAGCATTTT. Its translation is CASSLAGTSNQPQHF.